This is a list of T cell receptor beta chains from one sample in a study of blood T cell repertoires in COVID-19. Assay used: immunoSEQ multiplex PCR; TCRdb lists only in-frame clones, some missing. The sample has about 120,000 clones; approximately 90% are singletons. The sequencing input was peripheral blood. The receptors here all came from a human donor with acute or convalescent COVID-19. The donor label of this sample is uncertain. Each CDR3 is given with its conserved first and last residue. A D gene is named only where the DNA matches it firmly. Only part of the rows carry a size: once, few, many, or a class if the clone is expanded.

-	TRBJ2-7	-	TRBV4-1	CASSQAGLNYEQYF	TGCGCCAGCAGCCAAGCGGGACTGAACTACGAGCAGTACTTC
-	TRBJ1-2	-	TRBV7-8	CASSRADAGAGYGYTF	TGTGCCAGCAGCCGAGCAGACGCAGGGGCTGGCTATGGCTACACCTTC
-	TRBJ2-7	-	TRBV7-2	CASSSRAGNEQYF	TGTGCCAGCAGCTCTAGAGCAGGGAACGAGCAGTACTTC
TRBD1	TRBJ2-7	-	TRBV4-1	CASSLGTGDEQYF	TGCGCCAGCAGCCTTGGGACAGGGGACGAGCAGTACTTC
-	TRBJ2-2	-	TRBV5-5	CASSFYPGSGELFF	TGTGCCAGCAGCTTTTACCCTGGTAGCGGGGAGCTGTTTTTT
-	TRBJ1-6	-	TRBV30	CAWTNSLNSPLHF	TGTGCCTGGACCAACAGTCTTAATTCACCCCTCCACTTT
TRBD2	TRBJ2-1	-	TRBV6-5	CASRGGLVRDEQFF	TGTGCCAGCAGGGGGGGACTAGTAAGGGATGAGCAGTTCTTC
-	TRBJ1-5	-	TRBV30	CAWSGPTPGVSNQPQHF	TGTGCCTGGAGTGGTCCCACCCCAGGGGTGAGCAATCAGCCCCAGCATTTT
TRBD1	TRBJ1-2	-	TRBV29-1	CSVGGQGSGYTF	TGCAGCGTTGGGGGACAGGGGAGCGGCTACACCTTC
-	TRBJ2-5	once	TRBV3-1/TRBV3-2	CASSHGALQGAYQETQYF	TGTGCCAGCAGCCACGGAGCCTTACAAGGGGCGTACCAAGAGACCCAGTACTTC
TRBD1	TRBJ1-1	-	TRBV28	CASSPPDRGLEAFF	TGTGCCAGCAGTCCGCCCGACAGGGGCCTTGAAGCTTTCTTT
TRBD2	TRBJ2-1	-	TRBV4-1	CASSPRGSGRAVNEQFF	TGCGCCAGCAGCCCCCGGGGTAGCGGGAGGGCCGTCAATGAGCAGTTCTTC
-	TRBJ1-1	-	TRBV5-5	CASSFFEAEAFF	TGTGCCAGCAGCTTTTTCGAGGCTGAAGCTTTCTTT
-	TRBJ2-2	-	TRBV5-3	CARSLLTPFANTGELFF	TGTGCCAGAAGCTTACTAACCCCGTTCGCGAACACCGGGGAGCTGTTTTTT
TRBD2	TRBJ2-1	-	TRBV3-1/TRBV3-2	CASSQEAGVYNEQFF	TGTGCCAGCAGCCAAGAAGCGGGAGTCTACAATGAGCAGTTCTTC
-	TRBJ1-1	-	TRBV6-5	CASSYSREPEAFF	TGTGCCAGCAGTTACTCCCGGGAACCTGAAGCTTTCTTT
-	TRBJ1-5	-	TRBV28	CASSPGDSNQPQHF	TGTGCCAGCTCCCCGGGGGATAGCAATCAGCCCCAGCATTTT
TRBD1	TRBJ1-2	-	TRBV7-8	CASSRTGGDGYTF	TGTGCCAGCAGCCGGACAGGGGGCGATGGCTACACCTTC
-	TRBJ2-5	-	TRBV11-2	CASSLGGGTQYF	TGTGCCAGCAGCTTAGGAGGCGGGACCCAGTACTTC
-	TRBJ1-2	-	TRBV18	CASSLSETYGYTF	TGTGCCAGCTCACTTAGTGAAACCTATGGCTACACCTTC
TRBD2	TRBJ2-5	-	TRBV28	CASSLWSSGEGKETQYF	TGTGCCAGCAGTTTATGGTCTAGCGGGGAGGGGAAAGAGACCCAGTACTTC
TRBD1	TRBJ1-1	-	TRBV15	CAILRDRGSTEAFF	TGTGCCATCCTCCGGGACAGGGGATCCACTGAAGCTTTCTTT
-	TRBJ1-1	-	TRBV6-1	CASSEAPLGGTEAFF	TGTGCCAGCAGTGAAGCGCCCCTCGGAGGCACTGAAGCTTTCTTT
-	TRBJ2-1	few	TRBV19	CASSIGQGLSEQFF	TGTGCCAGTAGTATAGGTCAGGGGTTAAGTGAGCAGTTCTTC
-	TRBJ2-3	once	TRBV5-3	CARTTPDDRGTDTQYF	TGTGCCAGAACAACTCCCGACGACCGGGGGACAGATACGCAGTATTTT
-	TRBJ1-2	once	TRBV10-2	CASRARFDISNYGYTF	TGCGCCAGCAGGGCCCGCTTCGACATCTCTAACTATGGCTACACCTTC
-	TRBJ1-5	-	TRBV6-1	CASSEQGINQPQHF	TGTGCCAGCAGTGAACAGGGAATCAATCAGCCCCAGCATTTT
TRBD1	TRBJ1-2	-	TRBV28	CASSLDRGYGYTF	TGTGCCAGCAGTCTGGACAGGGGTTATGGCTACACCTTC
TRBD1	TRBJ2-2	-	TRBV5-1	CASRAGTGATGELFF	TGCGCCAGCAGGGCCGGGACAGGGGCCACCGGGGAGCTGTTTTTT
-	TRBJ1-1	-	TRBV7-9	CASSLLEGAEAFF	TGTGCCAGCAGCTTACTCGAAGGGGCTGAAGCTTTCTTT
-	TRBJ1-6	-	TRBV4-1	CASRGDRRHNSPLHF	TGCGCCAGCAGAGGTGACAGGAGACATAATTCACCCCTCCACTTT
-	TRBJ1-1	-	TRBV6-1	CASSESGGNTEAFF	TGTGCCAGCAGTGAATCCGGCGGTAACACTGAAGCTTTCTTT
-	TRBJ2-5	-	TRBV18	CASSPGVQETQYF	TGTGCCAGCTCTCCGGGGGTCCAAGAGACCCAGTACTTC
TRBD1	TRBJ2-7	-	TRBV7-8	CASSPRTGLSSYEQYF	TGTGCCAGCAGCCCGAGGACAGGGCTGAGCTCCTACGAGCAGTACTTC
-	TRBJ2-2	-	TRBV5-1	CASSLGRGGAGELFF	TGCGCCAGCAGCTTGGGACGAGGAGGCGCCGGGGAGCTGTTTTTT
TRBD1	TRBJ1-3	-	TRBV5-6	CASSTDRGYGNTIYF	TGTGCCAGCAGCACTGACAGGGGGTACGGAAACACCATATATTTT
-	TRBJ1-1	-	TRBV19	CASRKGYRTVLMNTEAFF	TGTGCCAGTCGAAAGGGGTACCGGACAGTGCTTATGAACACTGAAGCTTTCTTT
TRBD2	TRBJ2-1	-	TRBV9	CASTHSGTSGDNEQFF	TGTGCCAGCACCCATAGTGGGACTAGCGGGGACAATGAGCAGTTCTTC
TRBD2	TRBJ2-3	-	TRBV5-1	CASSLGSGGAGDTQYF	TGCGCCAGCAGCTTAGGGTCCGGGGGGGCCGGAGATACGCAGTATTTT
-	TRBJ2-7	-	TRBV14	CASSQAPGLSYEQYF	TGTGCCAGCAGCCAAGCCCCGGGACTTTCCTACGAGCAGTACTTC
TRBD1	TRBJ1-2	-	TRBV4-2	CASSQQGAFGYGYTF	TGTGCCAGCAGCCAACAGGGGGCGTTTGGCTATGGCTACACCTTC
-	TRBJ1-2	-	TRBV19	CASSPADSYGYTF	TGTGCCAGTAGTCCCGCGGACTCCTATGGCTACACCTTC
-	TRBJ1-6	-	TRBV7-2	CASSPYTGMNSPLHF	TGTGCCAGCAGCCCGTACACAGGCATGAATTCACCCCTCCACTTT
-	TRBJ2-5	-	TRBV6-4	CASSETDQETQYF	TGTGCCAGCAGTGAAACAGACCAAGAGACCCAGTACTTC
-	TRBJ1-1	-	TRBV28	CASSLGGLGTEAFF	TGTGCCAGCAGTTTAGGGGGGTTGGGCACTGAAGCTTTCTTT
-	TRBJ1-3	-	TRBV7-9	CASSTSITRWVSGNTIYF	TGTGCCAGCAGCACTAGTATTACCCGTTGGGTCTCTGGAAACACCATATATTTT
TRBD2	TRBJ2-3	-	TRBV6-2/TRBV6-3	CASSYLAGGASTDTQYF	TGTGCCAGCAGTTACCTAGCGGGAGGGGCGAGCACAGATACGCAGTATTTT
-	TRBJ2-7	-	TRBV19	CASSRQAPYEQYF	TGTGCCAGTAGCCGACAGGCGCCCTACGAGCAGTACTTC
-	TRBJ2-1	-	TRBV7-2	CASSLVGGTPYNEQFF	TGTGCCAGCAGCTTAGTCGGCGGGACGCCGTACAATGAGCAGTTCTTC
TRBD1	TRBJ1-2	-	TRBV28	CASSSSGTASSAF	TGTGCCAGCAGTTCATCTGGGACAGCATCCAGCGCCTTC
-	TRBJ1-1	-	TRBV27	CASSYGRGSEAFF	TGTGCCAGCAGCTATGGAAGGGGATCTGAAGCTTTCTTT
-	TRBJ1-2	-	TRBV7-2	CASGAYGYTF	TGTGCCAGCGGGGCCTATGGCTACACCTTC
-	TRBJ1-1	-	TRBV28	CASIRTVNTEAFF	TGTGCCAGCATTCGGACAGTGAACACTGAAGCTTTCTTT
TRBD1	TRBJ1-2	-	TRBV19	CASRTPGQTYDTNYGYTF	TGTGCCAGTAGGACCCCGGGACAGACCTACGATACTAACTATGGCTACACCTTC
-	TRBJ2-7	-	TRBV20-1	CSARENYEQYF	TGCAGTGCCCGGGAAAACTACGAGCAGTACTTC